Included here is one T cell receptor (beta chain) sequence, with context. Antigen: not known. The same CDR3 can be traced to other DNA sequences in this sample. The PCR was carried out with 60 Vbeta primers and 13 Jbeta primers. Sequencing was performed with immunoSEQ multiplex PCR; in TCRdb, only in-frame clones are kept and a portion is missing. The repertoire holds under 200,000 clones, with approximately 80% as singletons. The sample belongs to a study of cytomegalovirus exposure and HLA in healthy donors. Study results and caveats: Sequencing had likely introduced a cluster of highly shared sequence variants as an artifact. Later genetic work tied a missense DCLRE1C variant to beta-chain V and J trimming.

Nominally healthy donors were sampled, though unrecorded immune exposures were likely. Source material: PBMCs. This sequence originates from a man in his fifties in good health and CMV-seropositive.

The CDR3: CASSVGVGASNQPQHF. The DNA of the CDR3 is TGTGCCAGCAGCGTAGGTGTAGGGGCTAGCAATCAGCCCCAGCATTTT. The chain has TRBV9 and TRBJ1-5; tentatively, D is TRBD1 (5 bases). In germline, CDR1 is SGDLS, CDR2 YYNGEE. The CDR3 is 16 amino acids. V lost 0 bases to trimming and J lost 0 bases, with 10 bases between them.